A selection of T cell receptor beta chains follows, all from one sample in a study of blood T cell repertoires in COVID-19. Assay: immunoSEQ multiplex PCR; the TCRdb copy retains only in-frame clones and omits some. The table shows 95,000 to 120,000 clones, with about 90% occurring only once. The sequenced sample was peripheral blood. The receptor set was obtained from a human donor in a cohort sampled during active COVID-19. Both conserved end residues are part of each CDR3. The D gene is left open where the match is weak. Only part of the rows carry a size: once, few, many, or a class if the clone is expanded.

D gene	V gene	J gene	clone size	CDR3 protein	CDR3 DNA
-	TRBV5-1	TRBJ2-6	once	CASTEGPSGTNVLTF	TGCGCCAGCACGGAGGGGCCTTCTGGGACCAACGTCCTGACTTTC
-	TRBV3-1/TRBV3-2	TRBJ1-4	-	CASSLIPGTNEKLFF	TGTGCCAGCAGCCTTATCCCGGGTACTAATGAAAAACTGTTTTTT
TRBD1	TRBV28	TRBJ2-5	-	CASSTRDRGPQETQYF	TGTGCCAGCAGTACAAGAGACAGGGGACCTCAAGAGACCCAGTACTTC
-	TRBV28	TRBJ1-2	-	CASSLSGWLDYGYTF	TGTGCCAGCAGTTTGTCAGGGTGGCTCGACTATGGCTACACCTTC
-	TRBV2	TRBJ2-3	once	CARGQTDTDTQYF	TGTGCCAGGGGTCAAACAGATACAGATACGCAGTATTTT
-	TRBV4-1	TRBJ1-2	once	CASSSGLGYGYTF	TGCGCCAGCAGCTCGGGGTTGGGCTATGGCTACACCTTC
-	TRBV6-5	TRBJ1-1	-	CASSYSSGRPNTEAFF	TGTGCCAGCAGTTACTCGAGTGGGCGACCGAACACTGAAGCTTTCTTT
TRBD2	TRBV25-1	TRBJ2-6	-	CASSGPGRPSGANVLTF	TGTGCCAGCAGCGGCCCCGGGAGGCCCTCTGGGGCCAACGTCCTGACTTTC
TRBD1	TRBV4-1	TRBJ1-1	-	CASSQDRDREAFF	TGCGCCAGCAGCCAAGACCGGGACAGAGAAGCTTTCTTT
TRBD2	TRBV27	TRBJ2-3	-	CASSRKAGGVEDTQYF	TGTGCCAGCAGTCGAAAAGCGGGGGGAGTCGAAGATACGCAGTATTTT
-	TRBV3-1/TRBV3-2	TRBJ1-6	-	CASSQATHSYNSPLHF	TGTGCCAGCAGCCAAGCGACACACTCCTATAATTCACCCCTCCACTTT
TRBD1	TRBV4-1	TRBJ1-5	-	CASSQDPGQDNQPQHF	TGCGCCAGCAGCCAAGATCCCGGACAGGACAATCAGCCCCAGCATTTT
-	TRBV5-3	TRBJ2-7	-	CARSPHPGLNRRYEQYF	TGTGCCAGAAGCCCACACCCAGGACTTAACCGGCGCTACGAGCAGTACTTC
TRBD1	TRBV7-3	TRBJ2-2	-	CASSSGGVNTGELFF	TGTGCCAGCAGCTCAGGGGGCGTGAACACCGGGGAGCTGTTTTTT
TRBD2	TRBV7-9	TRBJ2-1	-	CASSQAGGGYNEQFF	TGTGCCAGCAGCCAAGCGGGGGGTGGCTACAATGAGCAGTTCTTC
-	TRBV6-5	TRBJ2-5	-	CASSYSGTGRETQYF	TGTGCCAGCAGTTACTCGGGGACTGGACGAGAGACCCAGTACTTC
TRBD1	TRBV11-2	TRBJ2-7	-	CASSYGTGGYEQYF	TGTGCCAGCAGCTATGGGACAGGGGGCTACGAGCAGTACTTC
-	TRBV28	TRBJ1-2	-	CASSSGGGDYGYTF	TGTGCCAGCAGTTCGGGAGGGGGGGACTATGGCTACACCTTC
-	TRBV7-2	TRBJ1-2	-	CASSLGSPSALYGYTF	TGTGCCAGCAGCTTAGGATCGCCGAGCGCTCTTTATGGCTACACCTTC
-	TRBV9	TRBJ2-2	-	CASSARVAGELFF	TGTGCCAGCAGCGCGAGGGTTGCCGGGGAGCTGTTTTTT
-	TRBV4-2	TRBJ1-2	few	CASSQGQDYGYTF	TGTGCCAGCAGCCAAGGACAGGACTATGGCTACACCTTC
TRBD1	TRBV5-1	TRBJ1-2	-	CASSNDRDYTF	TGCGCCAGCAGCAACGACAGGGACTACACCTTC
-	TRBV29-1	TRBJ2-7	-	CSVVGATYEQYF	TGCAGCGTTGTTGGGGCCACCTACGAGCAGTACTTC
TRBD1	TRBV7-9	TRBJ1-6	few	CASSLAGTANSPLHF	TGTGCCAGCAGCTTAGCTGGGACAGCTAATTCACCCCTCCACTTT
-	TRBV12-3/TRBV12-4	TRBJ1-6	-	CASGINRDSPLHF	TGTGCCAGCGGAATCAACAGGGACTCACCCCTCCACTTT
-	TRBV27	TRBJ2-3	-	CASSQGGDTQYF	TGTGCCAGCAGCCAGGGGGGAGATACGCAGTATTTT
-	TRBV7-9	TRBJ2-3	-	CASSFGGYSTDTQYF	TGTGCCAGCAGCTTCGGAGGATATAGCACAGATACGCAGTATTTT
-	TRBV15	TRBJ1-6	few	CATSIGSGVGSPLHF	TGTGCCACCAGCATCGGAAGCGGAGTCGGTTCACCCCTCCACTTT
TRBD2	TRBV5-1	TRBJ2-4	-	CASSSSGGPLYQAKNIQYF	TGCGCCAGCAGTTCAAGCGGGGGACCCCTTTATCAGGCCAAAAACATTCAGTACTTC
TRBD1	TRBV3-1/TRBV3-2	TRBJ1-6	-	CASSSRQGVNNSPLHF	TGTGCCAGCAGCTCCCGACAGGGCGTCAATAATTCACCCCTCCACTTT
-	TRBV5-1	TRBJ1-5	-	CASSLLSGGQPQHF	TGCGCCAGCAGCTTATTATCGGGGGGCCAGCCCCAGCATTTT
-	TRBV11-2	TRBJ2-1	-	CASSLDLWQGNNNEQFF	TGTGCCAGCAGCTTAGATCTCTGGCAGGGGAATAACAATGAGCAGTTCTTC
TRBD2	TRBV28	TRBJ2-3	-	CASTGPGTRDTQYF	TGTGCCAGCACCGGACCCGGGACTAGAGATACGCAGTATTTT
TRBD2	TRBV5-1	TRBJ2-7	-	CASSLFPAGDTYEQYF	TGCGCCAGCAGCTTGTTCCCAGCGGGGGATACCTACGAGCAGTACTTC
TRBD1	TRBV19	TRBJ1-2	-	CASSQGQGAADGYTF	TGTGCCAGTAGTCAAGGACAGGGGGCAGCGGATGGCTACACCTTC
-	TRBV7-9	TRBJ2-3	-	CASSPEPSTDTQYF	TGTGCCAGCAGCCCTGAGCCTTCCACAGATACGCAGTATTTT
TRBD1	TRBV10-1	TRBJ2-3	-	CASSSRRDRDTQYF	TGCGCCAGCAGCTCCCGGCGGGACAGGGATACGCAGTATTTT
TRBD2	TRBV19	TRBJ2-1	-	CASGPTSGRYNEQFF	TGTGCCAGTGGGCCCACTAGCGGGAGGTACAATGAGCAGTTCTTC
TRBD2	TRBV4-2	TRBJ2-4	-	CASSPEREGRAKNIQYF	TGTGCCAGCAGCCCCGAGCGGGAGGGCCGGGCCAAAAACATTCAGTACTTC
-	TRBV11-2	TRBJ2-5	once	CASSLERIQQETQYF	TGTGCCAGCAGCTTAGAGCGGATTCAGCAAGAGACCCAGTACTTC
-	TRBV10-3	TRBJ1-1	-	CAIRSDFWAFF	TGTGCCATCAGGAGCGACTTCTGGGCTTTCTTT
-	TRBV9	TRBJ2-7	-	CASSVDPGSYEQYF	TGTGCCAGCAGCGTAGATCCGGGATCCTACGAGCAGTACTTC
-	TRBV5-6	TRBJ2-7	-	CASTTGYSYEQYF	TGTGCCAGCACCACAGGCTACTCCTACGAGCAGTACTTC
TRBD2	TRBV19	TRBJ2-7	-	CASSWNSGGPLTYEQYF	TGTGCCAGTAGTTGGAATAGCGGGGGTCCGTTAACCTACGAGCAGTACTTC
-	TRBV11-2	TRBJ1-1	-	CASSLGTTPAEAFF	TGTGCCAGCAGCTTAGGTACGACACCAGCTGAAGCTTTCTTT
TRBD2	TRBV19	TRBJ2-3	-	CASSIRGAGDTDTQYF	TGTGCCAGTAGTATCCGAGGGGCGGGGGACACAGATACGCAGTATTTT
TRBD1	TRBV11-2	TRBJ2-1	-	CASSPRTGNNEQFF	TGTGCCAGCAGCCCGAGGACAGGAAACAATGAGCAGTTCTTC
TRBD2	TRBV2	TRBJ2-3	-	CASSERPSGQDYTQYF	TGTGCCAGCAGTGAACGGCCTAGCGGGCAGGACTATACGCAGTATTTT